One and the same sample provided the 32 T cell receptor beta chains below, sequenced in a study of OX40 agonist ivuxolimab in advanced cancers. The table came from immunoSEQ multiplex PCR; TCRdb's copy has only in-frame clones and leaves some out. The sample has 95,000 to 100,000 clones; 70% to 85% are singletons. The sequences come from CD4+ or CD8+ T cells sorted from blood, collected in a trial of the OX40 agonist ivuxolimab. These receptor sequences come from an adult with an advanced solid tumor such as melanoma, head and neck, liver or kidney cancer.

V gene TRBV27 combines with J gene TRBJ1-6; D call uncertain. This CDR3 spans 13 amino acids. V lost 4 bases and J lost 9, with 10 bases in between. Germline CDR1 and CDR2: MNHEY and SMNVEV (reference sequence). CDR3 sequence: CASSYRTASPLHF. CDR3 nucleotides: TGTGCCAGCAGTTATAGAACAGCTTCACCCCTCCACTTT.

This clone occurred a few times. The chain employs TRBV2 and TRBJ2-3; 7 bases map to TRBD1. The CDR3 length is 16 residues. Germline V gene sequence: CDR1 SNHLY, CDR2 FYNNEI. V was clipped by 4 bases and J by 2 bases; unmatched bases: 9. CDR3 sequence (DNA): TGTGCCAGCAGTGCCCCGGGACAGAGAACCACAGATACGCAGTATTTT. It encodes CASSAPGQRTTDTQYF.

The gene calls are TRBV4-3 and TRBJ2-3; 9 nucleotides align to TRBD2. Looked up from germline, CDR1 is LGHNA and CDR2 is YSLEER. Losses at the gene ends were 3 bases for V and 2 bases for J; bases not matched to a gene: 6. This CDR3 contains 16 residues. As DNA, the CDR3 is TGCGCCAGCAGCCATGTAGCGGGGGCCCACACAGATACGCAGTATTTT. Amino acids: CASSHVAGAHTDTQYF.

The chain is built from TRBV29-1 and TRBJ2-1; the match to TRBD2 covers 7 bases. With V trimmed by 4 bases and J by 7 bases, 7 bases remained unmatched. There are 13 residues in the CDR3. The germline V gene encodes CDR1 SQVTM and CDR2 ANQGSEA. The CDR3 nucleotides are TGCAGCGTTGTCGCGGGGGATTGGAATGAGCAGTTCTTC. This gives the protein CSVVAGDWNEQFF.

This clone was counted only a few times. Other nucleotide sequences in the sample specify the same CDR3. The rearrangement uses TRBV4-2 and TRBJ2-7, with TRBD2 as a possible D gene (6 bases). This CDR3 is 13 amino acids long. Per the germline V gene, CDR1 is LGHNA and CDR2 is YNFKEQ. The V gene lost 3 bases and the J gene lost 3 bases, with 9 bases spanning the gap. CDR3 in amino acids: CASSQGLSYEQYF. In nucleotides, the CDR3 is TGTGCCAGCAGCCAGGGACTCAGCTACGAGCAGTACTTC.

This clone was recorded once. The chain has TRBV9 and TRBJ2-3; D remains unclear. V lost 7 bases to trimming and J lost 2 bases, with 17 bases between them. The CDR3 consists of 15 residues. Germline values: CDR1 SGDLS, CDR2 YYNGEE. CDR3 nucleotide sequence: TGTGCCAGCGCAAAGTCGGGCCCTACCACAGATACGCAGTATTTT. It is translated as CASAKSGPTTDTQYF.

J is TRBJ1-1 and V is TRBV27; D may be TRBD1 (6 bases). V dropped 7 bases and J dropped 1 base, with 19 bases sitting between them. This CDR3 is built from 16 residues. Germline CDR1 is MNHEY and CDR2 is SMNVEV (reference sequence). The CDR3 bases are TGTGCCAGCACCCCCCCGGGGGCAGGGCGGAACACTGAAGCTTTCTTT. This sequence encodes CASTPPGAGRNTEAFF.

The chain is built from TRBV7-9 and TRBJ2-7; no firm D call. Between the trimmed V and J ends, which lost 4 bases and 6 bases, there was a span of 10 bases. CDR1 and CDR2 (germline): SEHNR, FQNEAQ (reference sequence). The CDR3 has 12 residues. The CDR3 nucleotides read TGTGCCAGCAGCTCCTCTCGAGGCGAGCAGTACTTC. It specifies CASSSSRGEQYF.

The chain recombines TRBV6-5 with TRBJ1-1; unclear D gene. V was shortened by 7 bases and J by 0 bases, with 9 bases between the two germline ends. The CDR3 is made up of 13 amino acids. The germline V gene encodes CDR1 MNHEY and CDR2 SVGAGI. The CDR3 DNA sequence: TGTGCCAGCAAGACCTCCTTGAACACTGAAGCTTTCTTT. The encoded protein is CASKTSLNTEAFF.

The chain joins TRBV7-8 to TRBJ1-5; possibly TRBD1 for D (5 bases). V dropped 4 bases and J dropped 2 bases, with 15 bases sitting between them. Germline V gene data show CDR1 as SGHVS and CDR2 as FQNEAQ. The CDR3 loop spans 16 amino acids. Here the CDR3 reads CASSSTRGTGNQPQHF. Written as DNA, the CDR3 is TGTGCCAGCAGCTCAACGAGAGGGACGGGCAATCAGCCCCAGCATTTT.

The chain carries TRBV14 and TRBJ2-5, with TRBD1 matching 8 bases. Germline V lookup: CDR1 SGHDN, CDR2 FVKESK. The J segment lost 3 bases and the V segment lost 4 bases, leaving 10 bases of the junction unmatched. The CDR3 sequence is 16 residues long. The CDR3 nucleotides are TGTGCCAGCAGCCGTCTAGGACAGGGTTTAGAAGAGACCCAGTACTTC. It specifies CASSRLGQGLEETQYF.

In this sample, this clone turned up a few times. The V and J genes are TRBV11-2 and TRBJ2-7; maybe TRBD2 (6 bases). Deletions cut 5 bases from V and 1 base from J, with 12 bases between. This CDR3 is built from 14 residues. Germline assignment: CDR1 SGHAT and CDR2 FQNNGV. CDR3 DNA sequence: TGTGCCAGCAGCCCCTTGCGGGGATCCTACGAGCAGTACTTC. It encodes CASSPLRGSYEQYF.

This chain connects TRBV5-1 to TRBJ1-4; the D gene is possibly TRBD1 (6 bases). CDR1 and CDR2 from the germline V gene are SGHRS and YFSETQ. The CDR3 runs 15 residues. With 4 bases removed from V and 7 bases from J, the gap between germline ends came to 17 bases. The DNA of the CDR3 is TGCGCCAGCAGCCCCGTTAGGGGGGACGGTGAAAAACTGTTTTTT. This sequence encodes CASSPVRGDGEKLFF.

The chain is built from TRBV27 and TRBJ1-5, with D uncertain. The germline V gene has CDR1 MNHEY and CDR2 SMNVEV (reference sequence). The CDR3 totals 13 residues. V was pared by 6 bases and J by 0 bases, with 6 bases between. The chain's CDR3 is CASSFNSNQPQHF. DNA for the CDR3: TGTGCCAGCAGCTTTAATAGCAATCAGCCCCAGCATTTT.

The rearrangement uses TRBV30 and TRBJ2-3; TRBD1 aligns across 8 bases. The J segment lost 7 bases and the V segment lost 4 bases, leaving 7 bases of the junction unmatched. CDR3 length: 13 amino acids. Germline CDR1 reads GTSNPN; CDR2 reads SVGIG (reference sequence). The CDR3, as DNA: TGTGCCTGGACAGGGGGCGAAACTCATACGCAGTATTTT. Its protein product is CAWTGGETHTQYF. The full variable domain, completed using reference TRBV30 and TRBJ2-3, is SQTIHQWPATLVQPVGSPLSLECTVEGTSNPNLYWYRQAAGRGLQLLFYSVGIGQISSEVPQNLSASRPQDRQFILSSKKLLLSDSGFYLCAWTGGETHTQYFGPGTRLTVL.

As regards this clone: One base away lies a much larger clone, so this may be a sequencing read error. This chain joins TRBV7-8 and TRBJ2-7; D is unresolved. CDR3 size: 11 residues. Trimming took off 7 bases at V and 3 bases at J, with 7 bases between the two ends. CDR1 is SGHVS and CDR2 is FQNEAQ in the germline V gene. CDR3 in amino acids: CASTPLYEQYF. The DNA for the CDR3 is TGTGCCAGCACTCCACTCTACGAGCAGTACTTC.

J is TRBJ1-3 and V is TRBV6-6, with a weak D call TRBD1 (5 bases). Trimming left V 2 bases short and J 5 bases short, with 10 bases between. Germline values: CDR1 MNHNY, CDR2 SVGAGI (reference sequence). CDR3 length equals 14 residues. The CDR3 region is CASSYLGDRNTIYF. The CDR3 bases are TGTGCCAGCAGTTACCTGGGGGATAGAAACACCATATATTTT.

The chain carries TRBV7-2 and TRBJ1-4; D is undetermined. Germline lookup yields CDR1 SGHTA and CDR2 FQGNSA. The CDR3 is 15 residues long. V was clipped by 3 bases and J by 0 bases, with 8 bases between them. The CDR3 loop reads CASSLNSATNEKLFF. The CDR3 DNA follows: TGTGCCAGCAGCTTGAACAGTGCAACTAATGAAAAACTGTTTTTT.

The sample holds a few counts of this clone. The CDR3 nucleotides are TGTGCCTGGAGCGCCTCGTCCCGACGGAAACAGCCCCAGCATTTT. Protein: CAWSASSRRKQPQHF. J is TRBJ1-5 and V is TRBV30, with D unclear. With 3 bases removed from V and 7 bases from J, the gap between germline ends came to 19 bases. This CDR3 spans 15 amino acids. Germline values: CDR1 GTSNPN, CDR2 SVGIG (reference sequence). Based on the CDR3 plus reference TRBV30 and TRBJ1-5, the full variable domain is SQTIHQWPATLVQPVGSPLSLECTVEGTSNPNLYWYRQAAGRGLQLLFYSVGIGQISSEVPQNLSASRPQDRQFILSSKKLLLSDSGFYLCAWSASSRRKQPQHFGDGTRLSIL.

This clone was counted only a few times. The chain recombines TRBV19 with TRBJ2-1, with 8 bases aligning to TRBD1. The CDR3 consists of 15 residues. Unmatched junction bases numbered 7, after V lost 1 base and J lost 8 bases. From germline, CDR1 is LNHDA and CDR2 SQIVND (reference sequence). CDR3 sequence (DNA): TGTGCCAGTAGTATAGCGGGCCAGGGGGCTGATGAGCAGTTCTTC. It yields the protein CASSIAGQGADEQFF.

The chain links TRBV19 to TRBJ2-1; 13 positions agree with TRBD2. Germline CDR1 and CDR2: LNHDA and SQIVND (reference sequence). V gave up 5 bases and J gave up 7 bases; unmatched junction bases: 5. This CDR3 region has 15 residues. CDR3 loop: CASSRTSGSRNEQFF. The CDR3 coding sequence is TGTGCCAGTAGTCGGACTAGCGGGAGTAGGAATGAGCAGTTCTTC.

This chain connects TRBV11-2 to TRBJ2-7; D possibly matches TRBD1 or TRBD2 (5 bases each). This CDR3 has 15 amino acids. Trimming removed 5 bases from V and 4 bases from J, with 18 bases in between. Germline V gives CDR1 SGHAT, CDR2 FQNNGV. The CDR3 DNA follows: TGTGCCAGCAGCGTTAGCTCCGGGGCCGTTTACGAGCAGTACTTC. Translating it yields CASSVSSGAVYEQYF.

Comments on this clone: A read error may produce the germline difference seen at one junction end. V is TRBV14 and J is TRBJ2-4; maybe TRBD2 (5 bases). CDR1 is SGHDN, CDR2 FVKESK, per germline. The CDR3 consists of 11 residues. For the CDR3, the DNA is TGTGCCAGCAGCCAAGGAGGGTCGCTGCACTTC. Translated, it gives CASSQGGSLHF.

This clone showed up just once. The chain recombines TRBV6-5 with TRBJ2-7, with 9 bases matching TRBD1. V dropped 4 bases and J dropped 1; count of bases not matched to a gene: 2. Germline-derived CDR1 and CDR2 are MNHEY and SVGAGI. There are 14 residues in the CDR3. The CDR3 loop reads CASSLQGASYEQYF. The CDR3 nucleotides are TGTGCCAGCAGTTTACAGGGGGCTTCCTACGAGCAGTACTTC.

This chain uses TRBV5-5 with TRBJ2-7; D perhaps matches TRBD1 (5 bases). This CDR3 comprises 12 residues. Per germline, CDR1 SGHKS and CDR2 YYEKEE (reference sequence). The V gene lost 0 bases and the J gene lost 5 bases, with 6 bases spanning the gap. The CDR3, as DNA: TGTGCCAGCAGCTTGGGGGGCGACGAGCAGTACTTC. Translating gives CASSLGGDEQYF. Looking up the rest from reference TRBV5-5 and TRBJ2-7 gives the full variable domain: DAGVTQSPTHLIKTRGQQVTLRCSPISGHKSVSWYQQVLGQGPQFIFQYYEKEERGRGNFPDRFSARQFPNYSSELNVNALLLGDSALYLCASSLGGDEQYFGPGTRLTVT.

The chain joins TRBV18 to TRBJ2-7, with D hard to call. The CDR3 is 12 residues long. Between the trimmed V and J ends, which lost 2 bases and 6 bases, there was a span of 8 bases. Germline V CDR1 and CDR2: KGHSH, LQKENI. CDR3: CASSPDDFEQYF. The CDR3 bases are TGTGCCAGCTCACCAGACGACTTCGAGCAGTACTTC.

This clone was recorded only once. The V and J genes are TRBV5-8 and TRBJ1-6; a weak D match, TRBD1 (5 bases). This CDR3 is built from 17 residues. Trimming pared 4 bases from V and 0 bases from J, leaving 14 bases between. Germline V gene data show CDR1 as SGHTS and CDR2 as YDEGEE. This chain's CDR3 is CASSPTRGSSYNSPLHF. For the CDR3, the DNA is TGTGCCAGCAGCCCAACACGGGGGAGCTCCTATAATTCACCCCTCCACTTT. Supplemented by reference TRBV5-8 and TRBJ1-6, the full variable domain reads EAGVTQSPTHLIKTRGQQATLRCSPISGHTSVYWYQQALGLGLQFLLWYDEGEERNRGNFPPRFSGRQFPNYSSELNVNALELEDSALYLCASSPTRGSSYNSPLHFGNGTRLTVT.

The chain uses TRBV19 and TRBJ1-4, with D uncertain. The germline V and J ends were trimmed by 5 bases and 1 base, with 14 bases remaining between them. Germline lookup yields CDR1 LNHDA and CDR2 SQIVND (reference sequence). This CDR3 spans 16 amino acids. The CDR3 nucleotides are TGTGCCAGTAGTGCCTTTTGGGCGCGAACTAATGAAAAACTGTTTTTT. It codes for CASSAFWARTNEKLFF.

The chain recombines TRBV2 with TRBJ2-1; D gene unclear. Germline V gives CDR1 SNHLY, CDR2 FYNNEI. With 8 bases removed from V and 6 bases from J, the gap between germline ends came to 14 bases. CDR3 size: 13 residues. CDR3 sequence reads: CASVRHGSNEQFF. In DNA form, the CDR3 reads TGTGCCAGCGTGCGACATGGTAGCAATGAGCAGTTCTTC.

The chain couples TRBV7-3 to TRBJ2-1; 7 nucleotides match TRBD1. Trimming took 3 bases from V and 0 from J; bases not matched to a gene: 2. The CDR3 runs 15 residues. Germline CDR1 and CDR2: SGHTA and FQGTGA. CDR3 amino acids: CASSFEGASYNEQFF. The CDR3 DNA reads TGTGCCAGCAGCTTCGAGGGGGCCTCCTACAATGAGCAGTTCTTC.

The chain recombines TRBV11-2 with TRBJ1-2; no firm D call. Looked up from germline, CDR1 is SGHAT and CDR2 is FQNNGV. V was clipped by 1 base and J by 8 bases, with 8 bases between them. The CDR3 has 12 residues. CDR3: CASSLGGRGYTF. The CDR3 DNA reads as TGTGCCAGCAGCTTAGGAGGGCGCGGCTACACCTTC.

This chain joins TRBV10-1 and TRBJ1-1, with a tentative D call TRBD1 (5 bases). V was clipped by 2 bases and J by 4 bases, with 14 bases between them. Per germline, CDR1 WNHNN and CDR2 SYGVQD (reference sequence). The CDR3 contains 15 residues. CDR3 nucleotide sequence: TGCGCCAGCAGTGAGGAGGGTCAGGGCGGCACTGAAGCTTTCTTT. It translates to CASSEEGQGGTEAFF.